A single sample gave rise to the 9 T cell receptor beta chains below, sequenced in a study of identical twins. Using its own MiXCR run on the 5' RACE reads, TCRdb lists one record per CDR3 protein. The table records 1.5 million to 2 million distinct CDR3 sequences, 25% to 35% of them present only once. The sequenced sample was cord blood. These receptors came from a newborn girl in good health.

A few counts support this clonotype. The gene calls are TRBV20-1 and TRBJ2-7; TRBD2 is a possible D gene (5 bases). The V gene's germline CDR1 is DFQATT and CDR2 SNEGSKA (reference sequence). The CDR3 runs to 15 residues. V was trimmed by 3 bases and J by 2 bases, leaving 17 bases between them. In DNA form, the CDR3 reads TGCAGTGCTAGGGGTCCGGGATACGGCCCCTACGAGCAGTACTTC. Its protein is CSARGPGYGPYEQYF.

This sequence joins TRBV29-1 and TRBJ2-1; 10 positions agree with TRBD2. There are 15 residues in the CDR3. V dropped 6 bases and J dropped 1; count of bases not matched to a gene: 6. CDR1 is SQVTM, CDR2 ANQGSEA, per germline. CDR3 DNA sequence: TGCAGCGTGATCTTAGCGGGAGGATCCTACAATGAGCAGTTCTTC. Residues: CSVILAGGSYNEQFF.

This clonotype has a single count. The chain combines TRBV5-1 with TRBJ1-1, with 9 bases that match TRBD1. Germline V lookup: CDR1 SGHRS, CDR2 YFSETQ. V dropped 2 bases and J dropped 6; count of bases not matched to a gene: 8. The CDR3 runs 15 residues. This CDR3 is CASSFIARTGAEAFF. Here the CDR3 DNA reads TGCGCCAGCAGCTTTATTGCCCGGACAGGGGCTGAAGCTTTCTTT.

Concerning this clonotype: This may be a read error: a much more frequent sequence differs by one nucleotide. This chain connects TRBV4-2 to TRBJ1-2; no clear D gene. Germline CDR1 and CDR2: LGHNA and YNFKEQ. The CDR3 contains 15 residues. CDR3 bases: TGTGCCAGCAGCCAAGAAATATTACAGAACTGTGGCTACACCTTC. Protein sequence: CASSQEILQNCGYTF.

The V gene is TRBV5-1, the J gene TRBJ2-7, with D unresolved. V was pared by 2 bases and J by 7 bases, with 13 bases between. This CDR3 is built from 13 residues. Germline V gives CDR1 SGHRS, CDR2 YFSETQ. The CDR3 DNA reads TGCGCCAGCAGCTTTGAGTATCTGGGTGAGCAGTACTTC. Protein product: CASSFEYLGEQYF.

The chain has TRBV24-1 and TRBJ1-5; 7 bases align to TRBD1. The CDR3 contains 13 residues. Germline V CDR1 and CDR2: KGHDR, SFDVKD. Trimming at V came to 4 bases and at J to 6 bases, leaving 2 bases not matched to a gene. The CDR3 coding sequence is TGTGCCACCAGTGAGACAGGGCTTCAGCCCCAGCATTTT. It yields the protein CATSETGLQPQHF.

The V call is TRBV4-2, the J call TRBJ2-2; D is unresolved. The CDR3 is 15 amino acids. Germline loops: CDR1 LGHNA, CDR2 YNFKEQ. V was pared by 4 bases and J by 0 bases, with 9 bases between. The CDR3 loop is CASSRAGTNTGELFF. The CDR3 coding sequence is TGTGCCAGCAGCCGCGCCGGTACGAACACCGGGGAGCTGTTTTTT.

The sample holds many counts of this clonotype. The J gene is TRBJ2-3, the V gene TRBV2; no clear D gene. V lost 8 bases to trimming and J lost 5 bases, with 8 bases between them. Germline V lookup: CDR1 SNHLY, CDR2 FYNNEI. CDR3 size: 11 residues. The CDR3 coding sequence is TGTGCCAGCCGAGAGGTAGATACGCAGTATTTT. Translation: CASREVDTQYF.

The V gene is TRBV10-3, the J gene TRBJ1-2, with D perhaps TRBD1 (6 bases). Germline CDR1 ENHRY, CDR2 SYGVKD. Deletions cut 6 bases from V and 0 bases from J, with 11 bases between. The CDR3 is made up of 14 amino acids. CDR3 sequence (DNA): TGTGCCATCAGCGGGGGGCCCCCTAACTATGGCTACACCTTC. This codes for CAISGGPPNYGYTF.